The text below deals with one T cell receptor beta chain. Antigen: not known. The sample comes from a study of vaccination effects on CD4 cells after COVID-19. Antigen-specific CD4+ T cells were expanded (with viral peptide pools) by the ViraFEST assay ahead of sequencing. The authors isolated CD4+ T cells after ten to eleven days of culture. Vaccine recipients lacked prior SARS-CoV-2 infection and had negative nucleocapsid antibodies. A half-medium replacement with IL-2 medium was carried out on days 3 and 7. In germline, CDR1 is LNHDA, CDR2 SQIVND (reference sequence). Between the trimmed V and J ends, which lost 0 bases and 2 bases, there was a span of 11 bases. The CDR3 has 16 amino acids. TCRdb's table, derived via immunoSEQ multiplex PCR, lists solely in-frame clones and lacks some. The table lists under 85,000 clones, approximately 74% of them singletons.

This specimen consisted of CD4+ T cells from PBMCs cultured with HCoV-229E spike peptides, obtained before COVID-19 vaccination. The rearrangement joins TRBV19 to TRBJ1-5; D remains unclear. This TCR was recovered from a human donor who received a COVID-19 vaccine. CDR3 loop: CASSIEGQRGNQPQHF. CDR3 coding DNA: TGTGCCAGTAGTATAGAGGGTCAAAGGGGCAATCAGCCCCAGCATTTT.